These 25 T cell receptor beta chains share one sample of origin, sequenced in a study of T-cell reconstitution after alpha-beta-depleted transplantation in children. Unique molecular identifiers featured in how the TCRbeta library was prepared. TCRdb independently ran MiXCR on the PCR reads; one entry per CDR3 protein. The table lists approximately 500,000 distinct CDR3 sequences, approximately 10% of them singletons. Material: PBMCs, obtained before TCRalphabeta/CD19-depleted stem cell transplant. The receptors shown here come from a child aged 2-15 years with inherited bone marrow failure, due to receive a stem cell transplant.

Many counts were recorded for this clonotype. The rearrangement uses TRBV4-2 and TRBJ2-6, with D uncertain. V dropped 5 bases and J dropped 2 bases, with 10 bases sitting between them. The CDR3 totals 15 residues. The germline CDR1 and CDR2 sequences are LGHNA and YNFKEQ. The CDR3 nucleotides are TGTGCCAGCAGCTCCCGGGTGGCTGGGGCCAACGTCCTGACTTTC. Translating gives CASSSRVAGANVLTF.

The table lists this clonotype with many counts. This sequence joins TRBV14 and TRBJ2-1; tentatively, D is TRBD2 (5 bases). Trimming removed 1 base from V and 7 bases from J, with 17 bases in between. Germline assignment: CDR1 SGHDN and CDR2 FVKESK. This CDR3 has 16 amino acids. For the CDR3, the DNA is TGTGCCAGCAGCCAAGCTTCCGGACTCCCCGAAAATGAGCAGTTCTTC. Its protein is CASSQASGLPENEQFF. Variable domain in full (rest from reference TRBV14 and TRBJ2-1): EAGVTQFPSHSVIEKGQTVTLRCDPISGHDNLYWYRRVMGKEIKFLLHFVKESKQDESGMPNNRFLAERTGGTYSTLKVQPAELEDSGVYFCASSQASGLPENEQFFGPGTRLTVL.

This clonotype was observed at least ten times. J is TRBJ1-5 and V is TRBV6-2 or TRBV6-3, with a possible D match to TRBD1 (6 bases). The length of the CDR3 is 14 residues. CDR1 and CDR2 from the germline V gene are MNHEY and SVGEGT. The V end was cut by 5 bases, the J end by 5 bases, with 13 bases between. CDR3 sequence reads: CASSKQGGHQPQHF. In nucleotides, the CDR3 is TGTGCCAGCAGTAAACAGGGAGGCCATCAGCCCCAGCATTTT.

This clonotype was counted a few times. This chain links TRBV4-3 with TRBJ2-7; unclear D gene. Per the germline V gene, CDR1 is LGHNA and CDR2 is YSLEER. The CDR3 is 14 residues long. V gave up 3 bases and J gave up 2 bases, with 11 bases separating them. Here the CDR3 reads CASSHLGNPYEQYF. CDR3 sequence (DNA): TGCGCCAGCAGCCACCTAGGCAATCCCTACGAGCAGTACTTC.

This clonotype was recorded many times. The chain joins TRBV7-9 to TRBJ1-1, with a tentative D call TRBD1 (5 bases). The CDR3 covers 15 residues. CDR1 and CDR2 from the germline V gene are SEHNR and FQNEAQ (reference sequence). V dropped 2 bases and J dropped 0 bases, with 10 bases sitting between them. CDR3 nucleotide sequence: TGTGCCAGCAGCTTATTCAGGGCCATGAACACTGAAGCTTTCTTT. Translation: CASSLFRAMNTEAFF.

Regarding this clonotype: A much larger clone lies one base from this, so it may be a read error. The chain carries TRBV28 and TRBJ2-7, with TRBD2 identical over 10 bases. CDR3 length: 15 residues. V dropped 3 bases and J dropped 1; count of bases not matched to a gene: 3. Looked up from germline, CDR1 is MDHEN and CDR2 is SYDVKM. The CDR3 sequence: CASSFLAGASYEQYF. The CDR3, as DNA: TGTGCCAGCAGTTTTCTAGCGGGAGCATCCTACGAGCAGTACTTC.

This clonotype has just a few counts. One end of the junction varies from germline; a read error may be responsible. J is TRBJ2-3 and V is TRBV4-3; D ambiguous. Germline CDR1 is LGHNA and CDR2 is YSLEER. The CDR3 extends over 15 amino acids. The CDR3 sequence is CAISQDSVVSDTQYF. DNA of the CDR3: TGCGCCATCAGCCAAGATTCCGTGGTTTCAGATACGCAGTATTTT.

This clonotype has at least ten counts. The V gene is TRBV6-5, the J gene TRBJ2-1; maybe TRBD1 (6 bases). Germline V CDR1 and CDR2: MNHEY, SVGAGI. This CDR3 is built from 16 residues. The germline V and J ends were trimmed by 2 bases and 2 bases, with 13 bases remaining between them. Here the CDR3 reads CASSYRGSNPYNEQFF. In DNA form, the CDR3 reads TGTGCCAGCAGTTACAGGGGGTCTAATCCCTACAATGAGCAGTTCTTC.

This clonotype was counted ten times or more. This rearrangement joins TRBV6-5 to TRBJ1-1, with no clear D. This CDR3 contains 13 residues. The germline V gene has CDR1 MNHEY and CDR2 SVGAGI. Trimming took off 5 bases at V and 7 bases at J, with 14 bases between the two ends. CDR3 in amino acids: CASSPRGGGEAFF. Written as DNA, the CDR3 is TGTGCCAGCAGTCCCCGTGGCGGCGGTGAAGCTTTCTTT.

The genes are TRBV20-1 and TRBJ2-1, with D tentatively TRBD2 (7 bases). In germline, CDR1 is DFQATT, CDR2 SNEGSKA (reference sequence). The ends were cut back, 6 bases at V and 9 bases at J, with 15 bases in the middle. CDR3 length equals 12 residues. CDR3 loop: CSAGSGGVEQFF. CDR3 DNA: TGCAGTGCAGGCTCGGGGGGCGTTGAGCAGTTCTTC.

The table lists this clonotype with many counts. This rearrangement joins TRBV20-1 to TRBJ1-1, with a tentative D call TRBD1 (6 bases). CDR1 and CDR2 (germline): DFQATT, SNEGSKA (reference sequence). This CDR3 region has 13 residues. V was clipped by 2 bases and J by 9 bases, with 16 bases between them. The CDR3 DNA reads TGCAGTGCTAGACCTCTGGACAGTTCTAAAGCTTTCTTT. Residues: CSARPLDSSKAFF.

This clonotype has at least ten counts. DNA for the CDR3: TGCAGTGCTAGAGACCCGGGACAGGGGCTCTACGAGCAGTACTTC. It specifies CSARDPGQGLYEQYF. The chain is built from TRBV20-1 and TRBJ2-7; TRBD1 matches at 10 bases. Germline V gene lookup returns CDR1 DFQATT and CDR2 SNEGSKA (reference sequence). There are 15 residues in the CDR3. The trim removed 0 bases at V and 3 bases at J, leaving 5 bases unmatched.

There are many counts of this clonotype. The rearrangement links TRBV12-3 or TRBV12-4 to TRBJ2-1, with D unresolved. The V and J ends lost 0 bases and 0 bases respectively, with 21 bases between them. The CDR3 is 20 residues long. This chain's CDR3 is CASSLALPLLWEFSYNEQFF. The CDR3 bases are TGTGCCAGCAGTTTAGCGCTCCCCCTACTGTGGGAATTCTCCTACAATGAGCAGTTCTTC.

This clonotype occurred many times. The rearrangement links TRBV20-1 to TRBJ2-7; 12 bases are shared with TRBD1. Losses at the gene ends were 6 bases for V and 5 bases for J; bases not matched to a gene: 11. The CDR3 is made up of 15 amino acids. Germline assignment: CDR1 DFQATT and CDR2 SNEGSKA (reference sequence). The CDR3, as DNA: TGCAGTGCCCCGTCCGGGACAGGGGGCTTGGACGAGCAGTACTTC. Translating gives CSAPSGTGGLDEQYF.

To note about this clonotype: Possible read error: a much larger clone is one base away. The genes are TRBV7-2 and TRBJ2-7; 7 bases line up with TRBD2. There are 16 residues in the CDR3. V lost 2 bases and J lost 8; bases outside the gene matches: 15. In germline, CDR1 is SGHTA, CDR2 FQGNSA. For the CDR3, the DNA is TGTGCCAGCAGCTTAAACGAGTGGGAGGGGCCCCCCAAGCAGTACTTC. This codes for CASSLNEWEGPPKQYF.

This chain links TRBV28 with TRBJ2-3, with TRBD2 identical over 7 bases. V shed 3 bases, J shed 4 bases, and the junction held 7 bases outside the gene matches. The CDR3 is made up of 15 amino acids. From germline, CDR1 is MDHEN and CDR2 SYDVKM. The CDR3 DNA is TGTGCCAGCAGTTTGTGGGCGGGAGCAGCAGATACGCAGTATTTT. Its translation: CASSLWAGAADTQYF.

The sample holds many counts of this clonotype. The chain is built from TRBV29-1 and TRBJ2-3; 8 bases match TRBD1. V lost 7 bases, J lost 3 bases, and 9 bases stayed unmatched. Per germline, CDR1 SQVTM and CDR2 ANQGSEA. This CDR3 comprises 14 residues. The DNA of the CDR3 is TGCAGCGGCCAACAGGGGGAGTCGACAGATACGCAGTATTTT. Translation gives CSGQQGESTDTQYF.

This clonotype occurred many times. This chain connects TRBV5-1 to TRBJ2-1, with unresolved D. Trimming shortened V by 5 bases and J by 0 bases, and 12 bases separated the two germline ends. The CDR3 spans 15 residues. CDR1 is SGHRS and CDR2 is YFSETQ in the germline V gene. The CDR3 DNA reads TGCGCCAGCAGGGCCCGATCGAGCTCCTACAATGAGCAGTTCTTC. It encodes CASRARSSSYNEQFF.

This clonotype came up many times. The chain's CDR3 is CASSFLPSGASYEQYF. CDR3 coding DNA: TGTGCCAGCAGTTTTCTCCCTAGCGGAGCCTCCTACGAGCAGTACTTC. This chain uses TRBV28 with TRBJ2-7, with TRBD2 matching 7 bases. V was clipped by 3 bases and J by 0 bases; unmatched bases: 8. This CDR3 is 16 amino acids long. The germline V gene has CDR1 MDHEN and CDR2 SYDVKM.

This clonotype was picked up many times. The chain recombines TRBV4-3 with TRBJ1-1; D is ambiguous. From germline, CDR1 is LGHNA and CDR2 YSLEER. The CDR3 sequence is 15 residues long. Trimming removed 0 bases from V and 4 bases from J, with 12 bases in between. Here the CDR3 reads CASSQDDRGGTEAFF. The DNA of the CDR3 is TGCGCCAGCAGCCAAGACGACCGGGGAGGCACTGAAGCTTTCTTT.

In its sample, this clonotype was seen many times. The chain couples TRBV27 to TRBJ2-3; 8 bases are a match to TRBD2. Germline V lookup: CDR1 MNHEY, CDR2 SMNVEV (reference sequence). This CDR3 contains 17 residues. V gave up 7 bases and J gave up 3 bases; unmatched junction bases: 15. The CDR3 loop is CASTLKGGGSGTDTQYF. CDR3 bases: TGTGCCAGCACCCTCAAAGGCGGGGGGTCTGGGACAGATACGCAGTATTTT.

In its sample, this clonotype was seen many times. The chain joins TRBV9 to TRBJ2-5, with 7 bases fitting TRBD2. The V segment lost 0 bases and the J segment 3 bases; nucleotides outside the gene matches: 8. The CDR3 totals 16 residues. Germline lookup yields CDR1 SGDLS and CDR2 YYNGEE. The DNA of the CDR3 is TGTGCCAGCAGCGTAGTGGGGATCGGGGGGAAAGAGACCCAGTACTTC. This codes for CASSVVGIGGKETQYF.

This clonotype showed up many times. This chain connects TRBV7-9 to TRBJ2-3; the D gene is possibly TRBD2 (6 bases). Trimming pared 1 base from V and 3 bases from J, leaving 17 bases between. CDR3 size: 17 residues. Germline CDR1 reads SEHNR; CDR2 reads FQNEAQ (reference sequence). The CDR3 region is CASSLGGLPEKTDTQYF. As DNA, the CDR3 is TGTGCCAGCAGCTTAGGCGGACTACCGGAAAAGACAGATACGCAGTATTTT.

This clonotype was counted ten times or more. This chain connects TRBV20-1 to TRBJ2-1, with TRBD2 identical over 13 bases. V shed 6 bases and J 6 bases; nucleotides not matched to a gene: 11. The V gene's germline CDR1 is DFQATT and CDR2 SNEGSKA (reference sequence). This CDR3 is 16 amino acids long. CDR3 nucleotides: TGCAGTGCGCACAGGGGAACTAGCGGGAGGGGCAATGAGCAGTTCTTC. As protein: CSAHRGTSGRGNEQFF.

This clonotype came up many times. V gene TRBV29-1 combines with J gene TRBJ1-1; D call uncertain. Germline values: CDR1 SQVTM, CDR2 ANQGSEA. CDR3 size: 13 residues. V was shortened by 2 bases and J by 1 base, with 8 bases between the two germline ends. DNA for the CDR3: TGCAGCGTTGAACGACGGCAGAACACTGAAGCTTTCTTT. Translated: CSVERRQNTEAFF.